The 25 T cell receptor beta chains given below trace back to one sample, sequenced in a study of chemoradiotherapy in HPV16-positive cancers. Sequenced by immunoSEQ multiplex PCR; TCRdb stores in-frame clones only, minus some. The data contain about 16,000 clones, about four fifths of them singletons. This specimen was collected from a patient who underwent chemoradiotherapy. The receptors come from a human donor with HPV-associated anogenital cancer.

The CDR3 reads CASSPRGGHDEQFF. Written as DNA, the CDR3 is TGTGCCAGCAGCCCGCGGGGGGGCCATGATGAGCAGTTCTTC. The chain is built from TRBV7-3 and TRBJ2-1; 9 bases match TRBD2. Germline CDR1 is SGHTA and CDR2 is FQGTGA. This CDR3 is built from 14 residues. V trimming: 5 bases; J trimming: 8 bases; junction bases outside the gene matches: 7.

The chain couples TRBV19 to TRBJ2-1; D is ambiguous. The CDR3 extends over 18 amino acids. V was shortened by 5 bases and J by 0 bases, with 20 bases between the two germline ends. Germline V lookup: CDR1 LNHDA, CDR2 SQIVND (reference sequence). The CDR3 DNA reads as TGTGCCAGTAGTCGCCGCCCCCTAGGAGAGAGCTCCTACAATGAGCAGTTCTTC. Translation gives CASSRRPLGESSYNEQFF.

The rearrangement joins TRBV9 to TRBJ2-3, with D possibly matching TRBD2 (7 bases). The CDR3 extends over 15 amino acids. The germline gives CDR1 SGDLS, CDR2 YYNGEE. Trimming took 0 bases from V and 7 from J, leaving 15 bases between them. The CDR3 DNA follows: TGTGCCAGCAGCGTAGGAACGGGGGGCGGGAATACGCAGTATTTT. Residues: CASSVGTGGGNTQYF.

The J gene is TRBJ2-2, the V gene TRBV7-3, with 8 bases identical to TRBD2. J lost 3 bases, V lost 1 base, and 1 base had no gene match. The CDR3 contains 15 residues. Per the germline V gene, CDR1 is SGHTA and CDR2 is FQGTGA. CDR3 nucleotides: TGTGCCAGCAGCTTAATGGGACTAGACACCGGGGAGCTGTTTTTT. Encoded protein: CASSLMGLDTGELFF. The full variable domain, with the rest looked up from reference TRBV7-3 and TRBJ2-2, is GAGVSQTPSNKVTEKGKYVELRCDPISGHTALYWYRQSLGQGPEFLIYFQGTGAADDSGLPNDRFFAVRPEGSVSTLKIQRTERGDSAVYLCASSLMGLDTGELFFGEGSRLTVL.

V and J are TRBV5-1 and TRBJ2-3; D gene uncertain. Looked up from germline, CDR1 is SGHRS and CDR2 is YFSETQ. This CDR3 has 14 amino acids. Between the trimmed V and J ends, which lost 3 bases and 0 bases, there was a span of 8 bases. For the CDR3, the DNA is TGCGCCAGCAGCTCCACGGGCAGCACAGATACGCAGTATTTT. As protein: CASSSTGSTDTQYF.

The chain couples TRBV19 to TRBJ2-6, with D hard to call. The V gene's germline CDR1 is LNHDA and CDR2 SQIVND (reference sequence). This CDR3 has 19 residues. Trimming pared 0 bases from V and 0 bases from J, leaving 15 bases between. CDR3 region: CASSIDWNDGTSGANVLTF. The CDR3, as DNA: TGTGCCAGTAGTATAGATTGGAACGACGGAACCTCTGGGGCCAACGTCCTGACTTTC.

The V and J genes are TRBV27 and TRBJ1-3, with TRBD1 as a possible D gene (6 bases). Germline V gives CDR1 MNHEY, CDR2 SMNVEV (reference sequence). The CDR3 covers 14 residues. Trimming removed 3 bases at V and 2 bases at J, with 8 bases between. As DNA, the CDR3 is TGTGCCAGCAGTTTGTCAGGGGCTGGAAACACCATATATTTT. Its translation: CASSLSGAGNTIYF.

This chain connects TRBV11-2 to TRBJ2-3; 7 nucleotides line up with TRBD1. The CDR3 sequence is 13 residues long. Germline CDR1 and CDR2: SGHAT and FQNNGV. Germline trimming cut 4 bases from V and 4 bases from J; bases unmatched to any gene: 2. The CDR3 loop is CASSWQGADTQYF. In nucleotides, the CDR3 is TGTGCCAGCAGCTGGCAGGGGGCAGATACGCAGTATTTT. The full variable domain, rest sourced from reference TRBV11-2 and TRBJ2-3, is EAGVAQSPRYKIIEKRQSVAFWCNPISGHATLYWYQQILGQGPKLLIQFQNNGVVDDSQLPKDRFSAERLKGVDSTLKIQPAKLEDSAVYLCASSWQGADTQYFGPGTRLTVL.

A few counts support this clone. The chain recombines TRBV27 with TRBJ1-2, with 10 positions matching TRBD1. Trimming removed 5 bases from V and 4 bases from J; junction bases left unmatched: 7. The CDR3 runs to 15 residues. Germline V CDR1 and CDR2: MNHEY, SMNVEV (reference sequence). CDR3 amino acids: CASSPRQGAGYGYTF. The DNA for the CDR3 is TGTGCCAGCAGTCCACGACAGGGGGCCGGCTATGGCTACACCTTC.

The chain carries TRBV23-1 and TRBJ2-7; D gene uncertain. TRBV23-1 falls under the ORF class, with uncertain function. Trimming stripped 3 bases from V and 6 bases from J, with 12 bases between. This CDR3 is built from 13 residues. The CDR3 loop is CASSQWAFPEQYF. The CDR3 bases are TGCGCCAGCAGTCAGTGGGCCTTTCCCGAGCAGTACTTC.

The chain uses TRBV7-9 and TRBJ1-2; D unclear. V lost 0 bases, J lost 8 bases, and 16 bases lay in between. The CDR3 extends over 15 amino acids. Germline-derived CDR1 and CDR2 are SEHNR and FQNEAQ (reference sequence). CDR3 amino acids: CASSLADGRREGYTF. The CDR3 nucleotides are TGTGCCAGCAGCTTAGCAGACGGACGGAGGGAAGGCTACACCTTC.

Here the CDR3 reads CASSLTGPAARDEYF. As DNA, the CDR3 is TGCGCCAGCAGCTTGACCGGGCCCGCAGCTAGGGATGAGTACTTC. J is TRBJ2-4 and V is TRBV5-1; no reliable D call. The CDR3 extends over 15 amino acids. Trimming took off 1 base at V and 14 bases at J, with 22 bases between the two ends. Germline values: CDR1 SGHRS, CDR2 YFSETQ.

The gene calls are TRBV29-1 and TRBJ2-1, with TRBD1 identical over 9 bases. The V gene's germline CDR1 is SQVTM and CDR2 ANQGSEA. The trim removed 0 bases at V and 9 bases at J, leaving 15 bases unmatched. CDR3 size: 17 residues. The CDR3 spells CSVEDRGTGYLTAEQFF. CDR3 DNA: TGCAGCGTTGAAGATCGGGGGACAGGGTATCTGACCGCTGAGCAGTTCTTC.

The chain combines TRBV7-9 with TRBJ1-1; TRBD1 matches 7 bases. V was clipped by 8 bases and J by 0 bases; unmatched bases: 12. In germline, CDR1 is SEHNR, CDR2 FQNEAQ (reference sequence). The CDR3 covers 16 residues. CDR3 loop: CASARDSALMNTEAFF. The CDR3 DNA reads TGTGCCAGCGCTCGGGACAGTGCCTTAATGAACACTGAAGCTTTCTTT.

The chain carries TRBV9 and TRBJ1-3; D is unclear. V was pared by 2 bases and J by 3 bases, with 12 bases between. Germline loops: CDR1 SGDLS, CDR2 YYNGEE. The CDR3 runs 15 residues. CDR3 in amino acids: CASSVTWTFGNTIYF. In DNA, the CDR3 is TGTGCCAGCAGCGTTACTTGGACGTTTGGAAACACCATATATTTT.

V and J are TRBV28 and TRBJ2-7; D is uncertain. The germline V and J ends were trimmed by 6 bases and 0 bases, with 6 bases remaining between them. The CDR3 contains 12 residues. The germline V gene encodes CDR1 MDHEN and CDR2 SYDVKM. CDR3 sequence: CASSSSSYEQYF. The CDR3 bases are TGTGCCAGCAGCTCAAGCTCCTACGAGCAGTACTTC. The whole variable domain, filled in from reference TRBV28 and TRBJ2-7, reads DVKVTQSSRYLVKRTGEKVFLECVQDMDHENMFWYRQDPGLGLRLIYFSYDVKMKEKGDIPEGYSVSREKKERFSLILESASTNQTSMYLCASSSSSYEQYFGPGTRLTVT.

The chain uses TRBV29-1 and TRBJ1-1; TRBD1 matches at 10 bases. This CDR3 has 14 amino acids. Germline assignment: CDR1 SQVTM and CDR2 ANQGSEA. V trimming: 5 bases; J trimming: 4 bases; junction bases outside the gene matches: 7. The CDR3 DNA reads TGCAGCGTTAGACAGGGGGCTTCCGCCACTGAAGCTTTCTTT. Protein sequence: CSVRQGASATEAFF.

The CDR3 DNA reads as TGTGCCAGTAGTCTTAGCGGGGGGGCTTTCAATGAGCAGTTCTTC. This encodes CASSLSGGAFNEQFF. The chain uses TRBV19 and TRBJ2-1, with 11 bases aligning to TRBD2. This CDR3 has 15 amino acids. V trimming: 5 bases; J trimming: 6 bases; junction bases outside the gene matches: 6. CDR1 is LNHDA, CDR2 SQIVND, per germline (reference sequence).

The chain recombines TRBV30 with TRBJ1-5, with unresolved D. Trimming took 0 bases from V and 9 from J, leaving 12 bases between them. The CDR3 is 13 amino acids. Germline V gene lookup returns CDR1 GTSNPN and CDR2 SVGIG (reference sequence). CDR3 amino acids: CAWSVGPVMPQHF. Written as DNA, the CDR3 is TGTGCCTGGAGTGTAGGACCGGTAATGCCCCAGCATTTT.

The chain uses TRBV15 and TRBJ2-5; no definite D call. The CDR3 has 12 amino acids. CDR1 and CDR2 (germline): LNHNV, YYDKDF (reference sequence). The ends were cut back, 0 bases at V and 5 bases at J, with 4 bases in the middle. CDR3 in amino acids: CATSRDLETQYF. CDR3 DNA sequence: TGTGCCACCAGCAGAGATCTGGAGACCCAGTACTTC.

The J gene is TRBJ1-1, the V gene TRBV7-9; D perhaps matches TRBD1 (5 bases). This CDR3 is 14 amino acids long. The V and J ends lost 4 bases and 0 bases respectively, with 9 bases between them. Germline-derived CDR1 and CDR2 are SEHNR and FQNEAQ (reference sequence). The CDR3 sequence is CASSSRGVNTEAFF. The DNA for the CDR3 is TGTGCCAGCAGCTCGCGGGGGGTGAACACTGAAGCTTTCTTT.

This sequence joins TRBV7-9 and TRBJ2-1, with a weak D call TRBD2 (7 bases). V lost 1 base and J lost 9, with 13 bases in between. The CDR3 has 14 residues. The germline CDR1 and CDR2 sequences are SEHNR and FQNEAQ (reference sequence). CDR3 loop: CASSLVGGGGEQFF. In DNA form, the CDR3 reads TGTGCCAGCAGCTTAGTAGGGGGGGGTGGTGAGCAGTTCTTC.

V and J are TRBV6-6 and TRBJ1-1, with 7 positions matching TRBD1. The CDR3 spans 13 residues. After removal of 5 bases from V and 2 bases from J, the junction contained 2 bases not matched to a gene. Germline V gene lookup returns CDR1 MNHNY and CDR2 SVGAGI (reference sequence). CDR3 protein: CASSRQGNTEAFF. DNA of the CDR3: TGTGCCAGCAGTCGACAGGGTAACACTGAAGCTTTCTTT.

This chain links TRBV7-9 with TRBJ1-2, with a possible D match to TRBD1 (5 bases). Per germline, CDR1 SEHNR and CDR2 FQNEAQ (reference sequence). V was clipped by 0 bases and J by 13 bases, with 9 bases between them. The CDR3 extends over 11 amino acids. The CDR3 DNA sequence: TGTGCCAGCAGCTTAGCGGGGGAGGGCACCTTC. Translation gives CASSLAGEGTF. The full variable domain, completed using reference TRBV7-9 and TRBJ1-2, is DTGVSQNPRHKITKRGQNVTFRCDPISEHNRLYWYRQTLGQGPEFLTYFQNEAQLEKSRLLSDRFSAERPKGSFSTLEIQRTEQGDSAMYLCASSLAGEGTFGSGTRLTVV.

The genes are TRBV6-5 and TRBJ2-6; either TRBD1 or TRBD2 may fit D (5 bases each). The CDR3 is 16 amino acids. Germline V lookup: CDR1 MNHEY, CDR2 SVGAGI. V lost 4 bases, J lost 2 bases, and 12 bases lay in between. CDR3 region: CASSLVLGAGANVLTF. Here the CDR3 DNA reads TGTGCCAGCAGTTTAGTTTTGGGGGCTGGGGCCAACGTCCTGACTTTC.